This T cell receptor (beta chain) was sequenced in a study of sequential checkpoint blockade in melanoma. Study details: Maintenance nivolumab came after either treatment sequence.

This sample's treatment: randomized to nivolumab then ipilimumab (arm A) or the reverse (arm B). None of the patients previously received DNA-damaging chemotherapy. This table comes from immunoSEQ multiplex PCR, and its TCRdb copy is limited to in-frame clones, with some not included. This sample has tens of thousands of clones, with about two thirds found just once. Germline V gene lookup returns CDR1 WSHSY and CDR2 SAAADI. The CDR3 has 14 amino acids. V shed 5 bases and J shed 0 bases, with 8 bases lying between them. The specimen comprised CD8+ T cells sorted from blood (inferred from file names), sampled from a patient given nivolumab and ipilimumab in sequence. V and J are TRBV10-2 and TRBJ2-1, with a weak D call TRBD2 (6 bases). The sequence came from a human donor with melanoma. CDR3 in DNA: TGCGCCAGCAGTTCCGGGGGCTCCTACAATGAGCAGTTCTTC. Translation: CASSSGGSYNEQFF.